The clone carrying this T cell receptor beta chain was recorded once. Its antigen is unknown. The data were obtained in a study of T cell repertoires in cytomegalovirus infection. V was pared by 1 base and J by 1 base, with 13 bases between. There are 16 residues in the CDR3. Germline values: CDR1 MGHRA, CDR2 YSYEKL. TCRdb recomputed calls from the reads with MiXCR, one row per CDR3 protein. The table shows some 590,000 distinct CDR3 sequences, with roughly 42% occurring only once. The sequence came from a human donor in good health (CMV status not recorded). Some clones in this sample may be carry-over from other donors' samples. The sample consisted of cultured PBMCs, taken from culture after CMV antigen stimulation. The chain combines TRBV4-1 with TRBJ1-1, with D uncertain. CDR3 sequence reads: CASSQAALSPNTEAFF. The CDR3 nucleotides are TGCGCCAGCAGCCAAGCTGCCCTCTCTCCGAACACTGAAGCTTTCTTT.